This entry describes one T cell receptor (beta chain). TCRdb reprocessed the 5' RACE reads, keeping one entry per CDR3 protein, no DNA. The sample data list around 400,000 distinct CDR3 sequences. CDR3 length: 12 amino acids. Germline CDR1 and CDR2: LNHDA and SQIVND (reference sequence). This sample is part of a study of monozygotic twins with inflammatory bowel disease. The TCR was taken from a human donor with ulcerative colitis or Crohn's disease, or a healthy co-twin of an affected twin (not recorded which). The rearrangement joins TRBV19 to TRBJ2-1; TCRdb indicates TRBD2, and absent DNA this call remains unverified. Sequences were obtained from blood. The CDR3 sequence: CASSLSGDEQFF. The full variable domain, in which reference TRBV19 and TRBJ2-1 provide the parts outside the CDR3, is DGGITQSPKYLFRKEGQNVTLSCEQNLNHDAMYWYRQDPGQGLRLIYYSQIVNDFQKGDIAEGYSVSREKKESFPLTVTSAQKNPTAFYLCASSLSGDEQFFGPGTRLTVL.